What follows are 14 T cell receptor beta chains derived from one specimen sequenced in a study of shared clonotypes between healthy human individuals. The data were produced by immunoSEQ multiplex PCR, yet TCRdb's version contains in-frame clones alone and is incomplete. Of around 1.6 million clones listed, around 98% were seen once; the top ten hold 0.4% to 0.45%. Sequencing was performed on naive CD4+ T cells sorted from blood. Sample subset: CD45RA+ positively selected. All receptors derive from a man aged 30 to 39 in good health.

The chain is built from TRBV7-3 and TRBJ2-5, with TRBD2 matching 9 bases. With 3 bases clipped from V and 2 bases from J, the junction kept 4 bases outside the gene matches. This CDR3 region has 15 residues. CDR1 and CDR2 (germline): SGHTA, FQGTGA. The CDR3 coding sequence is TGTGCCAGCAGCTTTTCCCTAGCGGGACAAGAGACCCAGTACTTC. Translating it yields CASSFSLAGQETQYF.

This clone appeared a single time. This chain joins TRBV5-4 and TRBJ2-1; 7 bases are a match to TRBD2. Germline assignment: CDR1 SGHNT and CDR2 YYREEE (reference sequence). V lost 4 bases and J lost 5; bases outside the gene matches: 6. The CDR3 spans 14 residues. DNA for the CDR3: TGTGCCAGCAGCCCCGGACTAGTCGACAATGAGCAGTTCTTC. This sequence encodes CASSPGLVDNEQFF. The variable domain in full, with the rest retrieved from reference TRBV5-4 and TRBJ2-1, is ETGVTQSPTHLIKTRGQQVTLRCSSQSGHNTVSWYQQALGQGPQFIFQYYREEENGRGNFPPRFSGLQFPNYSSELNVNALELDDSALYLCASSPGLVDNEQFFGPGTRLTVL.

V gene TRBV2 combines with J gene TRBJ2-3; unclear D gene. The germline CDR1 and CDR2 sequences are SNHLY and FYNNEI. Trimming removed 11 bases at V and 3 bases at J, with 15 bases between. The CDR3 length is 13 residues. The CDR3 loop is CARQGDGTDTQYF. As DNA, the CDR3 is TGTGCCCGCCAAGGAGACGGGACAGATACGCAGTATTTT.

CDR3 sequence reads: CSVGVIAGGLLSSVELFF. In DNA form, the CDR3 reads TGCAGCGTGGGGGTGATAGCGGGAGGTTTACTGAGTAGTGTGGAGCTGTTTTTT. The chain carries TRBV29-1 and TRBJ2-2; 10 bases match TRBD2. V was pared by 6 bases and J by 10 bases, with 23 bases of the junction left unmatched. Germline V gene data show CDR1 as SQVTM and CDR2 as ANQGSEA. The CDR3 runs 18 residues.

In DNA, the CDR3 is TGTGCCAGCAGCTTAGTTCAGGGGCTAGCGGGATCCCTGGCCTACGAGCAGTACTTC. The encoded protein is CASSLVQGLAGSLAYEQYF. V gene TRBV7-6 combines with J gene TRBJ2-7, with 9 positions matching TRBD2. The CDR3 is 19 residues long. The germline CDR1 and CDR2 sequences are SGHVS and FNYEAQ. The V segment lost 1 base and the J segment 2 bases; nucleotides outside the gene matches: 15.

This chain links TRBV7-9 with TRBJ2-2; the match to TRBD1 covers 8 bases. V lost 8 bases to trimming and J lost 4 bases; unmatched junction nucleotides: 6. The CDR3 is 14 residues long. Germline CDR1 SEHNR, CDR2 FQNEAQ (reference sequence). CDR3 sequence (DNA): TGTGCCAGCGTGGACAGGGCAGGCACCGGGGAGCTGTTTTTT. Translation gives CASVDRAGTGELFF.

The chain couples TRBV10-3 to TRBJ2-1; tentative D call: TRBD1 (7 bases). Germline lookup yields CDR1 ENHRY and CDR2 SYGVKD. This CDR3 spans 13 amino acids. Trimming took 6 bases from V and 9 from J, leaving 15 bases between them. The CDR3 sequence: CAIRRDSSGEQFF. CDR3 nucleotide sequence: TGTGCCATCAGGCGGGACAGTTCGGGTGAGCAGTTCTTC.

This clone was counted once. The chain couples TRBV5-5 to TRBJ2-1, with 10 bases identical to TRBD2. The CDR3 covers 16 residues. Germline assignment: CDR1 SGHKS and CDR2 YYEKEE (reference sequence). V dropped 4 bases and J dropped 2; count of bases not matched to a gene: 6. As DNA, the CDR3 is TGTGCCAGCAGCGCCTCTGGACTAGCGGCCTACAATGAGCAGTTCTTC. Translated, it gives CASSASGLAAYNEQFF.

The chain is built from TRBV7-3 and TRBJ2-1; TRBD2 matches 8 bases. This CDR3 is built from 18 residues. CDR1 and CDR2 (germline): SGHTA, FQGTGA. V gave up 1 base and J gave up 5 bases; unmatched junction bases: 13. CDR3 nucleotides: TGTGCCAGCAGCTTAATGAGGCTGGGTAGCGGGACCCACAATGAGCAGTTCTTC. It specifies CASSLMRLGSGTHNEQFF.

The chain carries TRBV11-2 and TRBJ1-3, with 8 bases identical to TRBD1. The CDR3 loop spans 16 amino acids. Losses at the gene ends were 4 bases for V and 8 bases for J; bases not matched to a gene: 13. Germline V gene data show CDR1 as SGHAT and CDR2 as FQNNGV. The CDR3 DNA reads as TGTGCCAGCAGCTCCCGGACAGGGCTGATGGCCCACACCATATATTTT. This translates into CASSSRTGLMAHTIYF.

The CDR3 DNA follows: TGTGCCAGCAGAGGTTTAGGAGGACCCGCCTACAATGAGCAGTTCTTC. This codes for CASRGLGGPAYNEQFF. The chain links TRBV28 to TRBJ2-1; D might be TRBD2 (5 bases). Germline V lookup: CDR1 MDHEN, CDR2 SYDVKM. V lost 6 bases and J 2 bases, leaving 17 bases between the germline ends. The CDR3 spans 16 residues.

The chain carries TRBV18 and TRBJ2-6; no clear D gene. This CDR3 spans 14 amino acids. Per the germline V gene, CDR1 is KGHSH and CDR2 is LQKENI. The V and J ends lost 3 bases and 8 bases respectively, with 11 bases between them. CDR3 loop: CASSPDLTTNVLTF. The CDR3 DNA is TGTGCCAGCTCACCGGACCTAACTACCAACGTCCTGACTTTC.

This clone has a single count. The chain is built from TRBV11-2 and TRBJ2-3; tentatively, D is TRBD2 (6 bases). The CDR3 sequence is 15 residues long. From germline, CDR1 is SGHAT and CDR2 FQNNGV. Trimming left V 5 bases short and J 3 bases short, with 15 bases between. The CDR3 protein is CASSPGAGWTDTQYF. Here the CDR3 DNA reads TGTGCCAGCAGCCCGGGTGCGGGGTGGACAGATACGCAGTATTTT.

The V gene is TRBV6-4, the J gene TRBJ1-1; D remains ambiguous. There are 13 residues in the CDR3. The V and J ends lost 6 bases and 5 bases respectively, with 13 bases between them. Germline assignment: CDR1 MRHNA and CDR2 SNTAGT. For the CDR3, the DNA is TGTGCCAGCAGATCGCAGATTTGGACTGAAGCTTTCTTT. Its protein is CASRSQIWTEAFF.